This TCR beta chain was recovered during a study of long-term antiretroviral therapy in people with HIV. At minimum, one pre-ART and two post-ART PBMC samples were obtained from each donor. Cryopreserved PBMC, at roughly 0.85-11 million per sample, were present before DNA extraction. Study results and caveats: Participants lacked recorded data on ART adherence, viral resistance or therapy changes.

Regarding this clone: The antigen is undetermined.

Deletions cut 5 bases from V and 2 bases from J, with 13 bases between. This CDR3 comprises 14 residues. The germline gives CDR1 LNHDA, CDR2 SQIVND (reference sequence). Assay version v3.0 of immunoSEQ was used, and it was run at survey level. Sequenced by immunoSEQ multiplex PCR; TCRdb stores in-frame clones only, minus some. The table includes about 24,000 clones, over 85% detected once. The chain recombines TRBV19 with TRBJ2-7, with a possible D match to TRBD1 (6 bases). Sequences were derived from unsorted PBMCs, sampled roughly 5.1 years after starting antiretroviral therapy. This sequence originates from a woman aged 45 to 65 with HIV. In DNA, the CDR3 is TGTGCCAGTAGTCCAACAGGGAAAACCTACGAGCAGTACTTC. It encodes CASSPTGKTYEQYF.